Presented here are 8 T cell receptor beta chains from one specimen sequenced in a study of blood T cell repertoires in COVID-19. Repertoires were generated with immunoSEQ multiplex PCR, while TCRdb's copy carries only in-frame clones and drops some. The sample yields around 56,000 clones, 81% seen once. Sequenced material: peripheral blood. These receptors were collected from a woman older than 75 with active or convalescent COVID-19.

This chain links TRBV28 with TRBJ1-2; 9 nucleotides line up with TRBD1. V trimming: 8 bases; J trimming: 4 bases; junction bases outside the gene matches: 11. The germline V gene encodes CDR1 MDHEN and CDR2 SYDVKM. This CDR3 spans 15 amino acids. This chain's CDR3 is CASLPLQGAVYGYTF. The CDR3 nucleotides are TGTGCCAGCCTCCCGTTACAGGGGGCTGTCTATGGCTACACCTTC.

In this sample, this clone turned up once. CDR3 nucleotides: TGTGCCAGTAGTTTTAGCGGGGTCAGCTCCTACAATGAGCAGTTCTTC. Translated, it gives CASSFSGVSSYNEQFF. This chain joins TRBV19 and TRBJ2-1, with 8 nucleotides matching TRBD2. CDR3 length: 16 residues. Germline CDR1 and CDR2: LNHDA and SQIVND (reference sequence). V dropped 5 bases and J dropped 0; count of bases not matched to a gene: 6.

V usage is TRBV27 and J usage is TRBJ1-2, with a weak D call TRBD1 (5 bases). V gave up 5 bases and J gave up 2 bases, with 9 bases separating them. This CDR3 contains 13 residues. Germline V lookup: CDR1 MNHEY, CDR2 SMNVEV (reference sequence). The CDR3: CASSPDRNYGYTF. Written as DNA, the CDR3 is TGTGCCAGCAGTCCCGACAGAAACTATGGCTACACCTTC.

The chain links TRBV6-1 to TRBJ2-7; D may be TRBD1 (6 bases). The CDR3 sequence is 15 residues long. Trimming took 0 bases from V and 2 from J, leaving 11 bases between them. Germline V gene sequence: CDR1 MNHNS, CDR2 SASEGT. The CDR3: CASSEARKGAYEQYF. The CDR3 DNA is TGTGCCAGCAGTGAAGCGAGGAAGGGGGCCTACGAGCAGTACTTC.

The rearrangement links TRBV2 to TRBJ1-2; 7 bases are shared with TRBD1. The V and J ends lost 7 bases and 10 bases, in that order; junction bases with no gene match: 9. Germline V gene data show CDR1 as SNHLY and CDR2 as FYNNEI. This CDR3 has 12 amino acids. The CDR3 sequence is CASTNDRVHYTF. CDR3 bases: TGTGCCAGCACAAATGACAGGGTTCACTACACCTTC.

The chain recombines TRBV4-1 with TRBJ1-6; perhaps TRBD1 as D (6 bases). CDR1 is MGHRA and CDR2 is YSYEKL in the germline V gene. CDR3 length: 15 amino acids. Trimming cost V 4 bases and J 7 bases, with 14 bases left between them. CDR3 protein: CASSPPEGGNSPLHF. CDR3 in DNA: TGCGCCAGCAGCCCCCCCGAGGGGGGGAATTCACCCCTCCACTTT.

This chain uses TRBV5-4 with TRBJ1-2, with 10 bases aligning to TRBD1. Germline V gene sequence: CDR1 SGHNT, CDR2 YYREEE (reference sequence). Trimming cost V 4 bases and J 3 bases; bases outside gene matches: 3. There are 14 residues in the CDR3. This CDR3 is CASSRDRGDYGYTF. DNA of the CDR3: TGTGCCAGCAGCAGGGACAGGGGAGACTATGGCTACACCTTC.

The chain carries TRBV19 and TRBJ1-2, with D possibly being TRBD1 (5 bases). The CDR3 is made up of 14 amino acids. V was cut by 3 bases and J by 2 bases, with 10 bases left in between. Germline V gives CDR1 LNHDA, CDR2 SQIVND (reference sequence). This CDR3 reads CASSMGQENYGYTF. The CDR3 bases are TGTGCCAGTAGTATGGGGCAGGAAAACTATGGCTACACCTTC.